A selection of T cell receptor beta chains follows, all from one sample in a study of patients and donors after allogeneic stem cell transplantation. From the RT-PCR reads, TCRdb called clonotypes with MiXCR, one entry per CDR3 protein. The sample lists 900,000 to 1,000,000 distinct CDR3 sequences, more than 15% occurring once. Sequenced input: blood, either unsorted or a sorted T cell fraction (not recorded which). Source of these receptors: a human donor who was either an allogeneic HSCT recipient or a stem cell or donor lymphocyte infusion donor (not recorded which). It is not recorded whose cells these are; they may come from a transplant donor. CDR3s include the opening cysteine and the closing phenylalanine or tryptophan. The D gene is left open where the match is weak. The size of a clone is reported for some rows only, either as once, few or many, or as a class for expanded clones.

v_gene	d_gene	abundance	j_gene	CDR3aa	CDR3nt
TRBV11-2	TRBD2	NA	TRBJ2-1	CASSSSLRTSGRWLNEQFF	TGTGCCAGCAGCTCCTCCCTCCGGACTAGCGGGCGATGGCTGAATGAGCAGTTCTTC
TRBV4-2	TRBD1	few	TRBJ2-4	CASSHSGQGAKNIQYF	TGTGCCAGCAGCCATTCAGGACAGGGGGCGAAAAACATTCAGTACTTC
TRBV25-1	TRBD1	NA	TRBJ2-7	CASRGQGKDEQYF	TGTGCCAGCCGGGGACAGGGAAAGGACGAGCAGTACTTC
TRBV5-1	NA	NA	TRBJ1-1	CASSGTPGRKLSEAFF	TGCGCCAGCAGCGGAACTCCGGGACGGAAGCTATCTGAAGCTTTCTTT
TRBV7-9	NA	few	TRBJ1-2	CASSFGGPHYGYTF	TGTGCCAGCAGCTTCGGCGGGCCTCACTATGGCTACACCTTC
TRBV10-3	TRBD2	few	TRBJ2-1	CAISRTSGENEQFF	TGTGCCATCAGCCGGACTAGCGGGGAAAATGAGCAGTTCTTC
TRBV12-3/TRBV12-4	NA	NA	TRBJ2-2	CASSLLGVNTGELFF	TGTGCCAGCAGTTTACTCGGAGTAAACACCGGGGAGCTGTTTTTT
TRBV4-2	NA	NA	TRBJ1-2	CASSQGEQGSYGYTF	TGTGCCAGCAGCCAAGGGGAACAGGGTTCCTATGGCTACACCTTC
TRBV20-1	NA	NA	TRBJ1-1	CSARASTTRRLAFF	TGCAGTGCTAGAGCGTCAACTACGCGGCGACTAGCTTTCTTT
TRBV29-1	TRBD2	few	TRBJ2-7	CSATLLAGSPYEQYF	TGCAGCGCAACCCTACTAGCGGGCAGCCCCTACGAGCAGTACTTC
TRBV29-1	TRBD1	few	TRBJ2-7	CSVPGQGLEQYF	TGCAGCGTTCCGGGACAGGGTCTGGAGCAGTACTTC
TRBV29-1	TRBD1	few	TRBJ1-1	CSANRGSTEAFF	TGCAGCGCCAACAGGGGCTCGACTGAAGCTTTCTTT
TRBV6-5	NA	few	TRBJ1-6	CASSYSTGGNSPLHF	TGTGCCAGCAGTTACTCGACGGGAGGGAATTCACCCCTCCACTTT
TRBV6-1	NA	NA	TRBJ2-5	CASSSYQGSGETQYF	TGTGCCAGCAGCTCCTACCAGGGGTCTGGAGAGACCCAGTACTTC